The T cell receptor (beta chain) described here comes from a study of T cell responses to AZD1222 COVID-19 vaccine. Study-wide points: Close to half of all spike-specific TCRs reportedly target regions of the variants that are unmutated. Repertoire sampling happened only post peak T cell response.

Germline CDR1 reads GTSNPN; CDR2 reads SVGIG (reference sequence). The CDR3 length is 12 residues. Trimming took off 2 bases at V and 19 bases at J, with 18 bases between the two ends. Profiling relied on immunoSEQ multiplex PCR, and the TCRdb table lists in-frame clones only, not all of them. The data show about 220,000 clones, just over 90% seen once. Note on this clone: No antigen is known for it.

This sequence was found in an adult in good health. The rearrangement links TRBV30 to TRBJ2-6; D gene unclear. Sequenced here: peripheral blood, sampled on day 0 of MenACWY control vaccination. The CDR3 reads CAWSPQLGLPTF. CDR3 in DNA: TGTGCCTGGAGTCCCCAGTTAGGGCTTCCTACTTTC.